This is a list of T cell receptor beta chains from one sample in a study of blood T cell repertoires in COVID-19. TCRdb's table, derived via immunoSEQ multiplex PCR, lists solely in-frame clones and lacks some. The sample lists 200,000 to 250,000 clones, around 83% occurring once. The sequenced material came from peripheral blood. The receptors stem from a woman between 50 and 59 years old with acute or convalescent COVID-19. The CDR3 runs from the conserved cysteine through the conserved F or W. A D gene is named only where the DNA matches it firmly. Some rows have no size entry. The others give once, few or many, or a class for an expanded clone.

CASSARQAPNTEAFF,TGTGCCAGTAGTGCCCGACAGGCGCCGAACACTGAAGCTTTCTTT,TRBV19,TRBJ1-1,NA,NA
CASSLAWTPNTGELFF,TGTGCCAGCAGCTTAGCATGGACTCCGAACACCGGGGAGCTGTTTTTT,TRBV7-2,TRBJ2-2,NA,NA
CASSFSGRPYNEQFF,TGTGCCAGCAGTTTTTCCGGGAGACCCTACAATGAGCAGTTCTTC,TRBV28,TRBJ2-1,NA,NA
CATSFRDSTEAFF,TGTGCCACCAGCTTCCGGGACAGCACTGAAGCTTTCTTT,TRBV10-3,TRBJ1-1,TRBD1,NA
CASSQDRVTGGSGYTF,TGCGCCAGCAGCCAAGATAGGGTGACAGGGGGCTCCGGCTACACCTTC,TRBV4-1,TRBJ1-2,TRBD1,NA
CASSIEPGNQPQHF,TGTGCCAGTAGTATTGAACCGGGGAATCAGCCCCAGCATTTT,TRBV19,TRBJ1-5,NA,NA
CASSWDREANEQYF,TGTGCCAGCAGTTGGGACAGGGAAGCTAACGAGCAGTACTTC,TRBV27,TRBJ2-7,TRBD1,NA
CASSNLGQGIFEQFF,TGTGCCAGTAGTAATTTGGGACAGGGTATATTTGAGCAGTTCTTC,TRBV19,TRBJ2-1,TRBD1,once
CASSPQGYEQYF,TGCGCCAGCAGCCCCCAGGGCTACGAGCAGTACTTC,TRBV5-1,TRBJ2-7,NA,NA
CASSYTGFSYNEQFF,TGTGCCAGCAGTTACACAGGGTTCTCCTACAATGAGCAGTTCTTC,TRBV7-8,TRBJ2-1,NA,NA
CASSPAYEQYF,TGTGCCAGCAGCCCAGCCTACGAGCAGTACTTC,TRBV7-2,TRBJ2-7,NA,NA
CASSYGHRYEQYF,TGTGCCAGCAGTTACGGACACCGCTACGAGCAGTACTTC,TRBV6-2/TRBV6-3,TRBJ2-7,NA,NA
CASSEGLAGAYEQYF,TGTGCCAGCAGCGAAGGACTAGCGGGGGCCTACGAGCAGTACTTC,TRBV9,TRBJ2-7,TRBD2,NA
CASSLEETGTSLYHEQYF,TGTGCCAGCAGCTTAGAAGAGACCGGGACTAGCTTGTACCACGAGCAGTACTTC,TRBV7-8,TRBJ2-7,TRBD2,NA
CASSPQQAGSGNTIYF,TGTGCCAGCAGTCCCCAACAGGCCGGCTCTGGAAACACCATATATTTT,TRBV6-6,TRBJ1-3,NA,NA
CAWSVQGQGLGQPQHF,TGTGCCTGGAGTGTTCAGGGACAGGGGCTCGGTCAGCCCCAGCATTTT,TRBV30,TRBJ1-5,TRBD1,NA
CASSLGGTATSSYNEQFF,TGTGCCAGCAGCTTGGGCGGGACAGCTACAAGCTCCTACAATGAGCAGTTCTTC,TRBV7-8,TRBJ2-1,NA,NA
CASSIGPGQSTYEQYF,TGTGCCAGCAGCATCGGACCCGGACAGTCGACCTACGAGCAGTACTTC,TRBV7-2,TRBJ2-7,NA,NA
CASAQGDNSPLHF,TGTGCCAGCGCACAGGGGGACAATTCACCCCTCCACTTT,TRBV12-3/TRBV12-4,TRBJ1-6,TRBD1,NA
CASSQLLGETQYF,TGTGCCAGCAGCCAACTACTAGGAGAGACCCAGTACTTC,TRBV3-1/TRBV3-2,TRBJ2-5,NA,NA
CASSLESRTSGIYEQYF,TGCGCCAGCAGCTTGGAATCGAGGACTAGCGGGATCTACGAGCAGTACTTC,TRBV5-1,TRBJ2-7,TRBD2,NA
CASSLPRDNIQYF,TGTGCCAGCAGTTTACCCCGGGACAATATTCAGTACTTC,TRBV28,TRBJ2-4,NA,NA
CASSPNLPGQGTDGYTF,TGTGCCAGCTCACCAAATTTGCCGGGACAGGGAACGGATGGCTACACCTTC,TRBV18,TRBJ1-2,TRBD1,NA
CASSQDEGARSVNTEAFF,TGCGCCAGCAGCCAAGATGAGGGGGCGCGTTCGGTGAACACTGAAGCTTTCTTT,TRBV4-3,TRBJ1-1,TRBD1,NA
CASSFRGGTEAFF,TGTGCCAGCAGTTTTAGGGGTGGCACTGAAGCTTTCTTT,TRBV12-3/TRBV12-4,TRBJ1-1,NA,few
CASRTSGWETQYF,TGCGCCAGCAGGACTAGCGGGTGGGAGACCCAGTACTTC,TRBV10-2,TRBJ2-5,TRBD2,NA
CASSESADREIYGYTF,TGCGCCAGCAGTGAGTCCGCGGACAGGGAGATCTATGGCTACACCTTC,TRBV10-1,TRBJ1-2,TRBD1,NA
CASRAPRDGETQYF,TGTGCCAGCAGGGCCCCTAGAGATGGGGAGACCCAGTACTTC,TRBV2,TRBJ2-5,NA,NA
CASSINRGRNQPQHF,TGTGCCAGTAGTATTAACAGGGGCCGCAATCAGCCCCAGCATTTT,TRBV19,TRBJ1-5,TRBD1,NA
CASSREKLFF,TGTGCCAGCAGCCGGGAAAAACTGTTTTTT,TRBV2,TRBJ1-4,NA,NA
CASSGSSGTVSPLHF,TGTGCCAGCAGTGGAAGCTCCGGGACAGTTTCACCCCTCCACTTT,TRBV2,TRBJ1-6,TRBD1,once
CASSLRGPITDTQYF,TGCGCCAGCAGCCTACGGGGTCCAATCACAGATACGCAGTATTTT,TRBV5-1,TRBJ2-3,NA,once
CASSPQDRSYEQYF,TGCGCCAGCAGCCCTCAAGACAGGTCCTACGAGCAGTACTTC,TRBV4-1,TRBJ2-7,NA,NA
CASSHSGSWETQYF,TGCGCCAGCAGCCATAGCGGGAGTTGGGAGACCCAGTACTTC,TRBV4-1,TRBJ2-5,TRBD2,NA
CASGLAGTYEQYF,TGTGCTAGTGGTTTGGCCGGTACCTACGAGCAGTACTTC,TRBV12-5,TRBJ2-7,NA,NA
CASSFGVTGNTIYF,TGTGCCAGCAGCTTCGGGGTAACTGGAAACACCATATATTTT,TRBV7-2,TRBJ1-3,NA,NA
CASSPSPGLAMSSTDTQYF,TGCGCCAGCAGCCCGAGCCCCGGACTAGCGATGTCTAGCACAGATACGCAGTATTTT,TRBV4-1,TRBJ2-3,TRBD2,NA
CASNNPGNTIYF,TGTGCCAGCAACAATCCTGGAAACACCATATATTTT,TRBV9,TRBJ1-3,NA,few
CASRQGSYNEQFF,TGTGCCAGCAGACAGGGCTCCTACAATGAGCAGTTCTTC,TRBV2,TRBJ2-1,NA,NA
CASSQPPGLATIGELFF,TGTGCCAGCAGCCAACCTCCGGGACTAGCGACCATCGGGGAGCTGTTTTTT,TRBV3-1/TRBV3-2,TRBJ2-2,TRBD2,NA
CASSHATGANYGYTF,TGTGCCAGCAGCCATGCGACAGGGGCTAACTATGGCTACACCTTC,TRBV3-1/TRBV3-2,TRBJ1-2,TRBD1,NA
CAWSLGVEQPQHF,TGTGCCTGGAGTTTAGGGGTAGAACAGCCCCAGCATTTT,TRBV30,TRBJ1-5,NA,NA
CAGTGAYSNYGYTF,TGTGCCGGGACAGGGGCCTATTCTAACTATGGCTACACCTTC,TRBV7-9,TRBJ1-2,TRBD1,NA
CASSPSVYEQYF,TGTGCCAGCAGTCCGTCCGTCTACGAGCAGTACTTC,TRBV6-2/TRBV6-3,TRBJ2-7,NA,NA
CASSFLTSGSTDTQYF,TGTGCCAGCAGTTTTCTGACTAGCGGGAGTACAGATACGCAGTATTTT,TRBV28,TRBJ2-3,TRBD2,NA
CASSDQGQGWETQYF,TGTGCCAGCAGCGACCAGGGACAGGGATGGGAGACCCAGTACTTC,TRBV9,TRBJ2-5,TRBD1,NA
CASYSGFSGANVLTF,TGTGCCAGCTATTCGGGGTTCTCTGGGGCCAACGTCCTGACTTTC,TRBV28,TRBJ2-6,NA,NA
CASADNHNYGYTF,TGTGCCAGCGCGGACAACCATAACTATGGCTACACCTTC,TRBV9,TRBJ1-2,NA,NA
CASSQGEVSPTEAFF,TGCGCCAGCAGCCAAGGGGAGGTTTCGCCCACTGAAGCTTTCTTT,TRBV4-1,TRBJ1-1,NA,NA
CASSLQGGTGTNEQFF,TGCGCCAGCAGCTTACAGGGAGGGACAGGGACGAATGAGCAGTTCTTC,TRBV5-1,TRBJ2-1,TRBD1,NA
CASSQPGLAGGKREYEQYF,TGCGCCAGCAGCCAACCGGGACTAGCGGGAGGGAAGAGGGAATACGAGCAGTACTTC,TRBV4-1,TRBJ2-7,TRBD2,NA
CASSPRQFYGYTF,TGTGCCAGCAGTCCGCGGCAGTTTTATGGCTACACCTTC,TRBV27,TRBJ1-2,NA,few
CASSLVGLALVETQYF,TGTGCCAGCAGCTTAGTCGGGCTAGCGTTGGTGGAGACCCAGTACTTC,TRBV7-2,TRBJ2-5,NA,NA
CASSFISGGPQETQYF,TGTGCCAGCAGCTTTATTAGCGGGGGGCCACAAGAGACCCAGTACTTC,TRBV5-4,TRBJ2-5,TRBD2,NA